The clone carrying this TCR beta chain appeared a few times. The CDR3 has 14 amino acids. The germline CDR1 and CDR2 sequences are SGHVS and FNYEAQ. With 5 bases removed from V and 5 bases from J, the gap between germline ends came to 14 bases. This specimen comes from a study of human T cells and chemical hapten exposure. Time point noted: patch test 2, 6 weeks after DPC sensitization. Described treatment: therapeutic diphenylcyclopropenone sensitization with weekly scalp DPC. TCRdb used MiXCR to reprocess the RACE reads, holding one entry per CDR3 protein. The data hold approximately 95,000 distinct CDR3 sequences, with 11% observed a single time.

This chain connects TRBV7-6 to TRBJ2-3, with D perhaps TRBD1 (5 bases). The TCR was taken from a woman aged 40 to 50 with alopecia areata. Some clones in this sample may be carry-over from other donors' samples. The source material was whole blood, sampled in connection with sensitization to the hapten diphenylcyclopropenone (DPC). Here the CDR3 DNA reads TGTGCCAGCAGCCCAAGGCCGCAGGGAGATACGCAGTATTTT. Amino acid sequence: CASSPRPQGDTQYF.